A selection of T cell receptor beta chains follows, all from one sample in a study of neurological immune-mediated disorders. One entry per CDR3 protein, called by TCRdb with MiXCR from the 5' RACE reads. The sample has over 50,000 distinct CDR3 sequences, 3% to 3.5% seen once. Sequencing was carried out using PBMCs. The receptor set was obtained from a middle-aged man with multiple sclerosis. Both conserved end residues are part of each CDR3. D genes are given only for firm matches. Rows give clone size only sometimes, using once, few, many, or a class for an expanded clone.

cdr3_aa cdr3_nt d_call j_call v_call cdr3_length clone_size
CASSKTGDSNQPQHF TGCGCCAGCAGTAAGACAGGCGATAGCAATCAGCCCCAGCATTTT . TRBJ1-5 TRBV5-1 15 many
CAISDPQGGQETQYF TGTGCCATCAGTGACCCACAGGGAGGGCAAGAGACCCAGTACTTC . TRBJ2-5 TRBV10-3 15 many
CASSLMEGYGGYTF TGTGCCAGCAGCTTAATGGAGGGGTATGGTGGCTACACCTTC . TRBJ1-2 TRBV7-3 14 .
CASRLLLGELFF TGTGCCAGCAGATTACTGCTCGGGGAGCTGTTTTTT . TRBJ2-2 TRBV2 12 many
CASSGTGQEKLFF TGTGCCAGCAGTGGGACAGGGCAAGAAAAACTGTTTTTT TRBD1 TRBJ1-4 TRBV6-6 13 many
CATKVTGVSTEAFF TGTGCCACAAAGGTAACAGGGGTGAGCACTGAAGCTTTCTTT TRBD1 TRBJ1-1 TRBV10-3 14 many
CASSYSTLAGGYEQYF TGTGCCAGCAGTTACTCTACTCTAGCGGGGGGCTACGAGCAGTACTTC TRBD2 TRBJ2-7 TRBV6-5 16 many
CASSQRGLSGDGYTF TGTGCCAGCAGCCAGAGGGGACTAAGCGGGGATGGCTACACCTTC . TRBJ1-2 TRBV28 15 many
CASSLASRGNEQYF TGTGCCAGCAGCTTGGCCTCCAGGGGCAACGAGCAGTACTTC . TRBJ2-7 TRBV5-6 14 many
CASSLPTGGHGYTF TGTGCCAGCAGCTTACCGACAGGTGGTCATGGCTACACCTTC . TRBJ1-2 TRBV7-9 14 many
CSAIRTGLDNEQFF TGCAGTGCAATCCGGACAGGGCTGGACAATGAGCAGTTCTTC TRBD1 TRBJ2-1 TRBV20-1 14 .
CSAGPGTGGHNQPQNF TGCAGTGCTGGGCCCGGGACAGGCGGACACAATCAGCCCCAGAATTTT TRBD1 TRBJ1-5 TRBV20-1 16 few
CSARDQQGTWSPLHF TGCAGTGCTAGAGACCAACAGGGGACTTGGTCACCCCTCCACTTT TRBD1 TRBJ1-6 TRBV20-1 15 many
CASSTHNKELFF TGTGCCAGTAGTACTCACAACAAGGAACTGTTTTTT . TRBJ1-4 TRBV19 12 .
CAEGAGSNTEAFF TGTGCCGAGGGCGCCGGATCGAACACTGAAGCTTTCTTT . TRBJ1-1 TRBV7-9 13 many